These 9 T cell receptor beta chains were all obtained from the same sample, sequenced in a study of shared clonotypes between healthy human individuals. The data were produced by immunoSEQ multiplex PCR, yet TCRdb's version contains in-frame clones alone and is incomplete. The data contain about 2.4 million clones, roughly 93% of them singletons. The sequenced material came from naive CD4+ T cells from PBMCs. The subset is: CD45RA+ positively selected. The receptors shown here come from a man aged 18 to 35 in good health. Some clones in this sample may be carry-over from other donors' samples.

J is TRBJ2-7 and V is TRBV30, with 12 bases aligning to TRBD2. The J segment lost 7 bases and the V segment lost 2 bases, leaving 24 bases of the junction unmatched. Germline CDR1 GTSNPN, CDR2 SVGIG (reference sequence). This CDR3 has 20 residues. The CDR3 nucleotides read TGTGCCTGGAGTAGTTTCAGAAGACTAGCGGGAGTCCGGGTTCGGGGGGAGCAGTACTTC. It translates to CAWSSFRRLAGVRVRGEQYF. Combining the CDR3 with reference TRBV30 and TRBJ2-7 gives the whole variable domain SQTIHQWPATLVQPVGSPLSLECTVEGTSNPNLYWYRQAAGRGLQLLFYSVGIGQISSEVPQNLSASRPQDRQFILSSKKLLLSDSGFYLCAWSSFRRLAGVRVRGEQYFGPGTRLTVT.

Points on this clone: This sample also contains other DNA sequences that code for the same CDR3. The chain employs TRBV11-2 and TRBJ2-3; D gene ambiguous. Trimming took off 1 base at V and 6 bases at J, with 5 bases between the two ends. CDR1 is SGHAT and CDR2 is FQNNGV in the germline V gene. The CDR3 length is 12 residues. DNA for the CDR3: TGTGCCAGCAGCTTAGCGGCGGATACGCAGTATTTT. It encodes CASSLAADTQYF.

Worth noting for this clone: The sample contains more than one DNA sequence encoding this CDR3. This sequence joins TRBV7-2 and TRBJ2-7; a possible D gene is TRBD1 (5 bases). This CDR3 is 14 amino acids long. V was clipped by 3 bases and J by 0 bases, with 9 bases between them. The V gene's germline CDR1 is SGHTA and CDR2 FQGNSA. This CDR3 reads CASSFDRFSYEQYF. The CDR3 region has the DNA TGTGCCAGCAGCTTTGACAGATTCTCCTACGAGCAGTACTTC.

The genes are TRBV11-2 and TRBJ2-7; D call uncertain. Germline V CDR1 and CDR2: SGHAT, FQNNGV. The CDR3 totals 12 residues. V was cut by 7 bases and J by 4 bases, with 11 bases left in between. The CDR3 region has the DNA TGTGCCAGCACCCGATCGAATTACGAGCAGTACTTC. It is translated as CASTRSNYEQYF.

The chain is built from TRBV15 and TRBJ2-7; weak D call: TRBD1 (6 bases). Germline V gene lookup returns CDR1 LNHNV and CDR2 YYDKDF (reference sequence). The CDR3 sequence is 15 residues long. V dropped 4 bases and J dropped 0 bases, with 13 bases sitting between them. The CDR3 nucleotides are TGTGCCACCAGCACCCGACAGGAGAGCTCCTACGAGCAGTACTTC. It is translated as CATSTRQESSYEQYF.

The chain uses TRBV14 and TRBJ1-1; D is possibly TRBD1 (6 bases). V dropped 1 base and J dropped 4 bases, with 10 bases sitting between them. Germline V CDR1 and CDR2: SGHDN, FVKESK. The CDR3 is made up of 14 amino acids. The CDR3 is CASSQVAGVTEAFF. The CDR3 region has the DNA TGTGCCAGCAGCCAAGTCGCAGGGGTCACTGAAGCTTTCTTT.

CDR3 loop: CASSYPRGAGIYEQYF. The CDR3 DNA reads TGTGCCAGCAGTTACCCGAGAGGTGCAGGGATATACGAGCAGTACTTC. This chain connects TRBV6-5 to TRBJ2-7, with D maybe TRBD1 (5 bases). V shed 2 bases and J shed 4 bases, with 18 bases lying between them. CDR3 length equals 16 residues. Per germline, CDR1 MNHEY and CDR2 SVGAGI.

As to this clone: At the DNA level, this CDR3 is encoded by other sequences in the same sample as well. This chain joins TRBV9 and TRBJ2-1; no clear D gene. CDR3 size: 11 residues. The ends were cut back, 0 bases at V and 10 bases at J, with 5 bases in the middle. CDR1 is SGDLS, CDR2 YYNGEE, per germline. The CDR3 is CASSVDSEQFF. CDR3 coding DNA: TGTGCCAGCAGCGTAGATTCGGAGCAGTTCTTC.

The J gene is TRBJ2-3, the V gene TRBV30; TRBD2 aligns across 14 bases. The CDR3 totals 17 residues. The ends lost 2 bases at V and 0 bases at J; junction bases unmatched: 4. Germline values: CDR1 GTSNPN, CDR2 SVGIG (reference sequence). Written as DNA, the CDR3 is TGTGCCTGGAGTAGAGGACTAGCGGGAGGAAGCACAGATACGCAGTATTTT. Amino acids: CAWSRGLAGGSTDTQYF. The full variable domain, rest sourced from reference TRBV30 and TRBJ2-3, is SQTIHQWPATLVQPVGSPLSLECTVEGTSNPNLYWYRQAAGRGLQLLFYSVGIGQISSEVPQNLSASRPQDRQFILSSKKLLLSDSGFYLCAWSRGLAGGSTDTQYFGPGTRLTVL.